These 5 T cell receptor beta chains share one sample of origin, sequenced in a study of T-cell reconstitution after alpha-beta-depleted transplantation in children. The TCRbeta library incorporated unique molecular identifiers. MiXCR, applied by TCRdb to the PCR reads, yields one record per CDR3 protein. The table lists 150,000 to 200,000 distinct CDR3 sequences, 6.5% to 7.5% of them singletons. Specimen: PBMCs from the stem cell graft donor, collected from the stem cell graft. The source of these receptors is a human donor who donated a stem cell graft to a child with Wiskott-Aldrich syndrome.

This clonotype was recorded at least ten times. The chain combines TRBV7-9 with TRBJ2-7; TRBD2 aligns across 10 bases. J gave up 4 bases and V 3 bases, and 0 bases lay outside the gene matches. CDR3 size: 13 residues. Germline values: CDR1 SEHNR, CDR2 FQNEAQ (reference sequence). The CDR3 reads CASSLGLAYEQYF. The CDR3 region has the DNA TGTGCCAGCAGCTTGGGACTAGCGTACGAGCAGTACTTC.

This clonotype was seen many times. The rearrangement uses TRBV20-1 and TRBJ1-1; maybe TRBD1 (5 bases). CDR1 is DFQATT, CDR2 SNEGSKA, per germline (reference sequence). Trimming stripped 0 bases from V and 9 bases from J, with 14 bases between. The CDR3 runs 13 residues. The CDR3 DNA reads TGCAGTGCTAGAGATGCTATTGGGGGGAAAGCTTTCTTT. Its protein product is CSARDAIGGKAFF.

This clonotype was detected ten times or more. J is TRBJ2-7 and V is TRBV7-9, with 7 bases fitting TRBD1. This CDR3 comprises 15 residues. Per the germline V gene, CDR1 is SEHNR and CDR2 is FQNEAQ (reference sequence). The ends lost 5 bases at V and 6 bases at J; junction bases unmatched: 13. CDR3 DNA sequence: TGTGCCAGCAGCATAGGGACAGCCTACCCTGGCGAGCAGTACTTC. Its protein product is CASSIGTAYPGEQYF.

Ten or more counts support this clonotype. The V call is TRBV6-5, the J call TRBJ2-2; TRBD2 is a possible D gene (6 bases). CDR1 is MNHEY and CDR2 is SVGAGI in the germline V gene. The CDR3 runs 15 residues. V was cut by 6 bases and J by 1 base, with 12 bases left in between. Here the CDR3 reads CASRLAVMNTGELFF. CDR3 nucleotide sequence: TGTGCCAGCAGGTTAGCGGTAATGAACACCGGGGAGCTGTTTTTT.

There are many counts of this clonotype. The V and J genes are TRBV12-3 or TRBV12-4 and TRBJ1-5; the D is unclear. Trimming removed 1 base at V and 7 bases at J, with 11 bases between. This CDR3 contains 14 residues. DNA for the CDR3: TGTGCCAGCAGTTTAGGGCCCCGGACCCAGCCCCAGCATTTT. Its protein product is CASSLGPRTQPQHF.